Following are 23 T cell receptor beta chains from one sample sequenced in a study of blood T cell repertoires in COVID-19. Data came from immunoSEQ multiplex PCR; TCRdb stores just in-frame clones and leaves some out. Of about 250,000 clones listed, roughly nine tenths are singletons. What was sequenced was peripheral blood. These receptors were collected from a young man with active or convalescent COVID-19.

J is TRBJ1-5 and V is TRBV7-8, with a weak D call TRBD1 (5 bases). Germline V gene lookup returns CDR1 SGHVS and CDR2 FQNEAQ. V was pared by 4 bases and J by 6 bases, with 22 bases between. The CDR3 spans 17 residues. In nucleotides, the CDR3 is TGTGCCAGCAGCTCGATGCTAGGGGTAGGGCGCAGTCAGCCCCAGCATTTT. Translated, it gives CASSSMLGVGRSQPQHF.

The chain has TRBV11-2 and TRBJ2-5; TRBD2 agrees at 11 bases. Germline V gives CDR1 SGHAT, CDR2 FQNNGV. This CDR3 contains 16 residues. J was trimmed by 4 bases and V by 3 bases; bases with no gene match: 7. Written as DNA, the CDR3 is TGTGCCAGCAGCTTTCGAACTAGCGGGGGCGTAGAGACCCAGTACTTC. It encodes CASSFRTSGGVETQYF.

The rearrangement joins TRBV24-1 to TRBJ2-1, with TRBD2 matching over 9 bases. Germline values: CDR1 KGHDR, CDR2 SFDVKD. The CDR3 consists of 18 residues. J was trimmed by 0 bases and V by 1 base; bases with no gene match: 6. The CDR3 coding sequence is TGTGCCACCAGTGATTTCAGCGGGGGGACCGGCTCCTACAATGAGCAGTTCTTC. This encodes CATSDFSGGTGSYNEQFF.

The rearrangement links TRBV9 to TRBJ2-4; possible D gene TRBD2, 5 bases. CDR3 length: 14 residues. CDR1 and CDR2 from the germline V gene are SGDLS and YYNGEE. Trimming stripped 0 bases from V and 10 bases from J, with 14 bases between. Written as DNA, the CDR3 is TGTGCCAGCAGCGTAGAGGACTCGCAGCGGATTCAGTACTTC. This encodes CASSVEDSQRIQYF. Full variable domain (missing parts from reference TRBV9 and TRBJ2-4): DSGVTQTPKHLITATGQRVTLRCSPRSGDLSVYWYQQSLDQGLQFLIQYYNGEERAKGNILERFSAQQFPDLHSELNLSSLELGDSALYFCASSVEDSQRIQYFGAGTRLSVL.

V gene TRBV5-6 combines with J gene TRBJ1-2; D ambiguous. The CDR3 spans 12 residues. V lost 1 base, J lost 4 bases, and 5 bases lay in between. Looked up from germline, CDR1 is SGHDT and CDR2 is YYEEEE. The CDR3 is CASSLSRYGYTF. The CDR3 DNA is TGTGCCAGCAGCTTGTCGCGCTATGGCTACACCTTC.

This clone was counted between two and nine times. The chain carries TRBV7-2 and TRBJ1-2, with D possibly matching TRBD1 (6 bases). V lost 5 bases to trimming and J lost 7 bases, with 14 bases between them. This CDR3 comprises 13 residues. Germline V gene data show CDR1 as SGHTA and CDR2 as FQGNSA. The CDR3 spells CASSIQQGSGYTF. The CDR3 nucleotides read TGTGCCAGCAGCATACAACAGGGTTCTGGCTACACCTTC.

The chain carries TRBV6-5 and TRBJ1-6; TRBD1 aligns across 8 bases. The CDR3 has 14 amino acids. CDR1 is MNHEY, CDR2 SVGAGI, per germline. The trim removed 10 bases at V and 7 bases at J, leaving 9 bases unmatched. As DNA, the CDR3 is TGTGCCATCGGAGAGACAGGGGACAATTCACCCCTCCACTTT. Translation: CAIGETGDNSPLHF.

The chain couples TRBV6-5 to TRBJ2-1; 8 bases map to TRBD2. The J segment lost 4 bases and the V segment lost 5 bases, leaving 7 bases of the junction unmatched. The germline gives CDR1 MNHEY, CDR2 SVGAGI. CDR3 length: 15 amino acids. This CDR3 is CASSQQGGGYNEQFF. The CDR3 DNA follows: TGTGCCAGCAGTCAACAAGGCGGGGGGTACAATGAGCAGTTCTTC.

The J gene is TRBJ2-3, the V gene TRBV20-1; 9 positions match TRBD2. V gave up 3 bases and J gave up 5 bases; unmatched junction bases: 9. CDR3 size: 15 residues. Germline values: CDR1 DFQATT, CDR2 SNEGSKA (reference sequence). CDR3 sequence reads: CSASSFGLARDTQYF. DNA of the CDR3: TGCAGTGCTAGTTCCTTTGGACTAGCGAGAGATACGCAGTATTTT.

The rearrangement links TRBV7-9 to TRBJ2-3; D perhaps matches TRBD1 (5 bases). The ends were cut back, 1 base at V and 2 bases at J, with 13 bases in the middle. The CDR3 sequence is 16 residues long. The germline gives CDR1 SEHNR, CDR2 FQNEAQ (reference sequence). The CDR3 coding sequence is TGTGCCAGCAGCTTAGGGGTGGGGCAGACCACAGATACGCAGTATTTT. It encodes CASSLGVGQTTDTQYF.

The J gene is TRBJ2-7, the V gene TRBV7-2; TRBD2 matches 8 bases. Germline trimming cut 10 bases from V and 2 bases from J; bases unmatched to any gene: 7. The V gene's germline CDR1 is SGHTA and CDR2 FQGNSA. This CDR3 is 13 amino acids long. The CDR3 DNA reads TGTGCCACGGGGGGTAGCGGGGCCTACGAGCAGTACTTC. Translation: CATGGSGAYEQYF.

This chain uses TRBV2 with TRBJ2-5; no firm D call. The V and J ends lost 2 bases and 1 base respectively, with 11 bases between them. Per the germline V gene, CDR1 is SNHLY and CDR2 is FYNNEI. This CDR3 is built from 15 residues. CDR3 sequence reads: CASSEQAAPQETQYF. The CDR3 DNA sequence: TGTGCCAGCAGTGAACAGGCCGCTCCCCAAGAGACCCAGTACTTC. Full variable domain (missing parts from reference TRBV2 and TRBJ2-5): EPEVTQTPSHQVTQMGQEVILRCVPISNHLYFYWYRQILGQKVEFLVSFYNNEISEKSEIFDDQFSVERPDGSNFTLKIRSTKLEDSAMYFCASSEQAAPQETQYFGPGTRLLVL.

The CDR3 region has the DNA TGTGCCAGCAGATTGGGGGAGGTGGGTGGCTACACCTTC. This codes for CASRLGEVGGYTF. The J gene is TRBJ1-2, the V gene TRBV7-2; maybe TRBD1 (5 bases). Germline V CDR1 and CDR2: SGHTA, FQGNSA. CDR3 length: 13 residues. The ends were cut back, 6 bases at V and 7 bases at J, with 15 bases in the middle.

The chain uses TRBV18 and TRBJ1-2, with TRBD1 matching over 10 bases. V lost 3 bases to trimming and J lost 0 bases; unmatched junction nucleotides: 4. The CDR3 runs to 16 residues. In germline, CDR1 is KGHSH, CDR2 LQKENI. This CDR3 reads CASSPTGGDSNYGYTF. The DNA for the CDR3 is TGTGCCAGCTCACCGACAGGGGGCGATTCTAACTATGGCTACACCTTC.

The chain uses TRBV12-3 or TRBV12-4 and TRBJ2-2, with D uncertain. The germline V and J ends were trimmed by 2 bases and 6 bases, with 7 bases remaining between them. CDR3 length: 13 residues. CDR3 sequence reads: CASSLQSPGELFF. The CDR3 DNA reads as TGTGCCAGCAGTTTACAGTCCCCCGGGGAGCTGTTTTTT.

The CDR3 here is CASSTRSGLGTEAFF. CDR3 in DNA: TGTGCCAGTAGTACCCGGTCGGGGTTGGGCACTGAAGCTTTCTTT. V is TRBV19 and J is TRBJ1-1; D not certain. CDR3 length: 15 amino acids. V was shortened by 4 bases and J by 4 bases, with 16 bases between the two germline ends. The germline gives CDR1 LNHDA, CDR2 SQIVND (reference sequence).

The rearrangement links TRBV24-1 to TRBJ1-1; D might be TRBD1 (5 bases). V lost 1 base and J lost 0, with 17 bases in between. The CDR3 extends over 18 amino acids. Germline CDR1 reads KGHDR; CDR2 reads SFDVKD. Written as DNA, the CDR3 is TGTGCCACCAGTGATTTAGCCAGGGAAGGGCCCATGAACACTGAAGCTTTCTTT. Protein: CATSDLAREGPMNTEAFF.

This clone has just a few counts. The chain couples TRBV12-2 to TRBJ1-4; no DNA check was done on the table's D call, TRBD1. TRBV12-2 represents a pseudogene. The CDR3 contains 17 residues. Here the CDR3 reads CASRLVGQGPTNEKLFF. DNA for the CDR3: TGTGCAAGTCGCTTAGTGGGACAGGGACCAACTAATGAAAAACTGTTTTTT.

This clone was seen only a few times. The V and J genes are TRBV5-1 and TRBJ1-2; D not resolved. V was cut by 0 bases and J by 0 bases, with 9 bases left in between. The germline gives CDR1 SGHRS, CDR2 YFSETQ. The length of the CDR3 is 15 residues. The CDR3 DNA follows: TGCGCCAGCAGCTTGGAAGGAGTTCCTAACTATGGCTACACCTTC. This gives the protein CASSLEGVPNYGYTF.

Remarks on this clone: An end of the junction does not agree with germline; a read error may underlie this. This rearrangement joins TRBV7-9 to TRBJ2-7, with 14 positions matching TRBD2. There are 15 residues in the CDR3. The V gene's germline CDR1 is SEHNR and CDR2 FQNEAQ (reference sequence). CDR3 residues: CASSPTGTSGGKVHF. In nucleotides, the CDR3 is TGTGCCAGCAGCCCTACCGGGACTAGCGGGGGTAAAGTGCACTTC.

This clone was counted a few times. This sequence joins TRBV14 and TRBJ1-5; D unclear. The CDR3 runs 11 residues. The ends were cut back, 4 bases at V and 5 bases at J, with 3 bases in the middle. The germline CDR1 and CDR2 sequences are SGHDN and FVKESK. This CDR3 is CASSPDQPQHF. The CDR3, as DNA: TGTGCCAGCAGCCCTGATCAGCCCCAGCATTTT.

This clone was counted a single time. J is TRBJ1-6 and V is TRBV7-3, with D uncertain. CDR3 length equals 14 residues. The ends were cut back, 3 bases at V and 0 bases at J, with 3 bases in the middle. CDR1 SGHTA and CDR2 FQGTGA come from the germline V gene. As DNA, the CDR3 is TGTGCCAGCAGCTTGAGCTCCTATAATTCACCCCTCCACTTT. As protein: CASSLSSYNSPLHF.

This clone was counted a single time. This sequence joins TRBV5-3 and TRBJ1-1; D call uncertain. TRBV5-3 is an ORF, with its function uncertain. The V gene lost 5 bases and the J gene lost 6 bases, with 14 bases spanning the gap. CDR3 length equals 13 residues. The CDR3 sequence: CARRLRRDSEAFF. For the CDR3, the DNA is TGTGCCAGAAGACTCCGCCGCGATTCTGAAGCTTTCTTT.